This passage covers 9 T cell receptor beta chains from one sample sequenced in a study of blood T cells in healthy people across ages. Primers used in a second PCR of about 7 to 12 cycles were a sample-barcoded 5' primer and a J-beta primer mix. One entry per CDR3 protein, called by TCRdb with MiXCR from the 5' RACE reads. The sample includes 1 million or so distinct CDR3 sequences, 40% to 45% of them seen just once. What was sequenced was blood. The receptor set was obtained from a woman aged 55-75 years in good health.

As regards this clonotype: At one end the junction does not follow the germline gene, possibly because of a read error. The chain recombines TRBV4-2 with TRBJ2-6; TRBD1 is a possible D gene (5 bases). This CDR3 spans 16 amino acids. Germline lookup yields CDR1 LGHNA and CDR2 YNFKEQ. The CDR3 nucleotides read TGTGCCAGCAGCCAAGATACTGGCTCTGGGGCCAACGTCCCGACTTTC. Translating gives CASSQDTGSGANVPTF.

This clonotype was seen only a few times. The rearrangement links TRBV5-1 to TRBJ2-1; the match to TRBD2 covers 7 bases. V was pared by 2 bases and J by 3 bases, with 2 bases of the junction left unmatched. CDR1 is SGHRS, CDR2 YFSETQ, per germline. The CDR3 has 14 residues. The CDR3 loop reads CASSFSGRYNEQFF. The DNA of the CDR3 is TGCGCCAGCAGCTTTAGCGGGCGCTACAATGAGCAGTTCTTC.

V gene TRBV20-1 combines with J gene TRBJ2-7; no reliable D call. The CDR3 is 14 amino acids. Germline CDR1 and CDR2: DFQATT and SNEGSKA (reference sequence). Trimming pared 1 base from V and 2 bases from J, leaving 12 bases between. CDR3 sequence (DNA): TGCAGTGCTAGAGCCGCGGTGGGGACCTACGAGCAGTACTTC. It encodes CSARAAVGTYEQYF.

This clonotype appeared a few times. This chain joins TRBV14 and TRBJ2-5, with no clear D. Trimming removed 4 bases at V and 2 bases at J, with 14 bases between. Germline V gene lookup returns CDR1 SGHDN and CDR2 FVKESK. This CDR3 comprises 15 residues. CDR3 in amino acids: CASSRLLGPQETQYF. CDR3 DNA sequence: TGTGCCAGCAGCCGGTTGCTTGGGCCTCAAGAGACCCAGTACTTC.

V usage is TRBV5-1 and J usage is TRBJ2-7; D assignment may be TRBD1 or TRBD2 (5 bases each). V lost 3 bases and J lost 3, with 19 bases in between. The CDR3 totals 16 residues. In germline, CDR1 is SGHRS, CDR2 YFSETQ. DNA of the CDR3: TGCGCCAGCAGCTCCTTACCACAGGACACTAGCTACGAGCAGTACTTC. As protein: CASSSLPQDTSYEQYF.

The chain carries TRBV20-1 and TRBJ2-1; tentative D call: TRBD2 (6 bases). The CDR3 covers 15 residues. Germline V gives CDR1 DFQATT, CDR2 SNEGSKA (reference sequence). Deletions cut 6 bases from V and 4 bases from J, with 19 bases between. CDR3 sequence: CSAHLSGRTYNEQFF. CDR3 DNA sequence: TGCAGTGCACATCTTAGCGGAAGGACTTACAATGAGCAGTTCTTC.

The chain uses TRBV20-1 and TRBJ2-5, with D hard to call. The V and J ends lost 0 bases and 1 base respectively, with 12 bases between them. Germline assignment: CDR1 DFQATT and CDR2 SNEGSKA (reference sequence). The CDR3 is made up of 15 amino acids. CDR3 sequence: CSARDFRESQETQYF. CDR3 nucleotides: TGCAGTGCTAGAGATTTTAGAGAATCCCAAGAGACCCAGTACTTC.

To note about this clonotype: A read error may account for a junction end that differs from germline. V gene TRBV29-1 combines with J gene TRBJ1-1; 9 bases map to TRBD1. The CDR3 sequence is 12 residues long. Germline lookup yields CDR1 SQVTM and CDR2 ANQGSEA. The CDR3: CSVGTGNTDAFF. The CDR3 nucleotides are TGCAGCGTCGGGACAGGGAACACTGATGCTTTCTTT.

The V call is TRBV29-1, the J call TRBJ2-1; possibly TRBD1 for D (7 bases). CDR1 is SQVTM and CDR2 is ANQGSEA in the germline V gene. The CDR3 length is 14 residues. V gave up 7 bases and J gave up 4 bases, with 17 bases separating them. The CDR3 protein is CSAQTGAGYNEQFF. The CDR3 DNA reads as TGCAGCGCCCAAACAGGGGCGGGGTACAATGAGCAGTTCTTC.